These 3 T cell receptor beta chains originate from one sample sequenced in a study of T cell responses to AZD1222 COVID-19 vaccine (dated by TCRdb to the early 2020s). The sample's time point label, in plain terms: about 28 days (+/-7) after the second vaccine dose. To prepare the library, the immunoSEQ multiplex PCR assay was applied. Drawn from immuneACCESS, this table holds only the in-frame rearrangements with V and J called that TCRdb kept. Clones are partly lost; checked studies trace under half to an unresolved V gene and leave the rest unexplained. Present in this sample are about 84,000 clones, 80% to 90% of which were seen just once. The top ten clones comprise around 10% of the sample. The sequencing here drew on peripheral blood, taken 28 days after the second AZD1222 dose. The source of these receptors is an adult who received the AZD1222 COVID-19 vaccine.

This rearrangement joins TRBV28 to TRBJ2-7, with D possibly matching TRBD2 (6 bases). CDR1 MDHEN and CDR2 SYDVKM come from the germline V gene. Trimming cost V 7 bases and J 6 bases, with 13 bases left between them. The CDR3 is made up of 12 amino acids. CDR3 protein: CASTRPGGEQYF. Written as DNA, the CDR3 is TGTGCCAGCACCCGACCCGGGGGCGAGCAGTACTTC.

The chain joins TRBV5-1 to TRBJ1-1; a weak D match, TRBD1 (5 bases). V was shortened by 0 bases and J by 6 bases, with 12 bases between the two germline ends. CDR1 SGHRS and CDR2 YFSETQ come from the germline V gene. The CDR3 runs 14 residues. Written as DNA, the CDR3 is TGCGCCAGCAGCTTGGTGTGGGGGGACGCTGAAGCTTTCTTT. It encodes CASSLVWGDAEAFF.

This CDR3 reads CSVETSPSSYNEQFF. As DNA, the CDR3 is TGCAGCGTTGAAACTAGCCCAAGCTCCTACAATGAGCAGTTCTTC. The chain links TRBV29-1 to TRBJ2-1; perhaps TRBD2 as D (6 bases). The germline V and J ends were trimmed by 2 bases and 0 bases, with 11 bases remaining between them. The germline gives CDR1 SQVTM, CDR2 ANQGSEA. CDR3 length: 15 amino acids.